Presented here are 21 T cell receptor beta chains from one specimen sequenced in a study of OX40 agonist ivuxolimab in advanced cancers. The protocol was immunoSEQ multiplex PCR, while the TCRdb copy is restricted to in-frame clones and leaves out a portion. Of 41,000 or so clones in the sample, approximately 78% were seen once. The specimen comprised CD4+ or CD8+ T cells sorted from blood, sampled in a trial of the OX40 agonist ivuxolimab. All receptors come from an adult with an advanced solid tumor such as melanoma, head and neck, liver or kidney cancer.

The gene calls are TRBV11-2 and TRBJ2-3, with TRBD2 as a possible D gene (5 bases). V was cut by 6 bases and J by 0 bases, with 13 bases left in between. This CDR3 is built from 15 residues. CDR1 is SGHAT, CDR2 FQNNGV, per germline. The CDR3 DNA sequence: TGTGCCAGCAGACTTGGGCCGGGGAGCACAGATACGCAGTATTTT. Protein sequence: CASRLGPGSTDTQYF.

The V call is TRBV6-1, the J call TRBJ2-7; 9 bases match TRBD1. The CDR3 is 14 residues long. V lost 4 bases and J lost 4; bases outside the gene matches: 5. CDR1 is MNHNS, CDR2 SASEGT, per germline. The CDR3 nucleotides read TGTGCCAGCAGTGGGAGGGGGACAGGGTACGAGCAGTACTTC. Translated, it gives CASSGRGTGYEQYF.

This chain links TRBV4-1 with TRBJ2-1, with 11 bases fitting TRBD2. Germline CDR1 reads MGHRA; CDR2 reads YSYEKL. CDR3 length: 15 residues. Losses at the gene ends were 4 bases for V and 3 bases for J; bases not matched to a gene: 2. The DNA of the CDR3 is TGCGCCAGCAGCCCGGGACTAGCGGACTACAATGAGCAGTTCTTC. It codes for CASSPGLADYNEQFF.

This clone was observed a few times. V usage is TRBV11-2 and J usage is TRBJ2-5, with D maybe TRBD2 (7 bases). The CDR3 has 15 residues. Trimming shortened V by 3 bases and J by 1 base, and 12 bases separated the two germline ends. Germline V lookup: CDR1 SGHAT, CDR2 FQNNGV. The CDR3 loop reads CASSFWAGAQETQYF. CDR3 in DNA: TGTGCCAGCAGCTTTTGGGCGGGGGCCCAAGAGACCCAGTACTTC.

The chain couples TRBV5-1 to TRBJ2-3, with unresolved D. Germline V lookup: CDR1 SGHRS, CDR2 YFSETQ. The CDR3 runs to 16 residues. Trimming shortened V by 1 base and J by 2 bases, and 14 bases separated the two germline ends. CDR3 DNA: TGCGCCAGCAGCTTGTCTCGAGAAGAGGTCACAGATACGCAGTATTTT. Translated: CASSLSREEVTDTQYF.

The chain employs TRBV4-3 and TRBJ1-1; D is unresolved. Trimming took off 0 bases at V and 2 bases at J, with 10 bases between the two ends. The CDR3 extends over 15 amino acids. Germline V gene data show CDR1 as LGHNA and CDR2 as YSLEER. CDR3 sequence reads: CASSQDTSANTEAFF. The CDR3 DNA reads TGCGCCAGCAGCCAAGATACGAGCGCCAACACTGAAGCTTTCTTT.

This chain connects TRBV7-3 to TRBJ2-3; perhaps TRBD2 as D (6 bases). The CDR3 is 14 residues long. Trimming removed 5 bases from V and 3 bases from J, with 12 bases in between. Germline V lookup: CDR1 SGHTA, CDR2 FQGTGA. For the CDR3, the DNA is TGTGCCAGCAGCCGGGGACTCTTTACAGATACGCAGTATTTT. It specifies CASSRGLFTDTQYF. The whole variable domain, remainder taken from reference TRBV7-3 and TRBJ2-3, is GAGVSQTPSNKVTEKGKYVELRCDPISGHTALYWYRQSLGQGPEFLIYFQGTGAADDSGLPNDRFFAVRPEGSVSTLKIQRTERGDSAVYLCASSRGLFTDTQYFGPGTRLTVL.

The rearrangement joins TRBV9 to TRBJ2-1; 11 bases line up with TRBD1. CDR1 and CDR2 (germline): SGDLS, YYNGEE. This CDR3 comprises 17 residues. The ends lost 4 bases at V and 6 bases at J; junction bases unmatched: 12. The CDR3 spells CASSFKYRTGGPNEQFF. As DNA, the CDR3 is TGTGCCAGCAGCTTCAAGTACAGGACAGGGGGCCCCAATGAGCAGTTCTTC. Variable domain in full (rest from reference TRBV9 and TRBJ2-1): DSGVTQTPKHLITATGQRVTLRCSPRSGDLSVYWYQQSLDQGLQFLIQYYNGEERAKGNILERFSAQQFPDLHSELNLSSLELGDSALYFCASSFKYRTGGPNEQFFGPGTRLTVL.

V gene TRBV5-8 combines with J gene TRBJ2-1; 7 bases are a match to TRBD1. This CDR3 comprises 15 residues. V lost 0 bases and J lost 7; bases outside the gene matches: 7. The germline CDR1 and CDR2 sequences are SGHTS and YDEGEE. The CDR3 bases are TGTGCCAGCAGCTTGGTGGCAGGGGGATGGAATGAGCAGTTCTTC. Protein: CASSLVAGGWNEQFF.

This chain joins TRBV19 and TRBJ2-5; 9 bases agree with TRBD1. The V segment lost 3 bases and the J segment 5 bases; nucleotides outside the gene matches: 7. This CDR3 region has 15 residues. Germline CDR1 is LNHDA and CDR2 is SQIVND (reference sequence). The CDR3 protein is CASSIGTGFGETQYF. Written as DNA, the CDR3 is TGTGCCAGTAGTATCGGGACAGGGTTTGGGGAGACCCAGTACTTC.

This chain joins TRBV2 and TRBJ2-5; D remains ambiguous. The end of the DNA fits TRBJ2-7 better, so the J call may be wrong. CDR1 is SNHLY, CDR2 FYNNEI, per germline. This CDR3 has 14 residues. CDR3 nucleotide sequence: TGTGCCAGCAGTGATTGGGCAGAAACCTACGAGCAGTACTTC. This translates into CASSDWAETYEQYF.

The table lists this clone with a few counts. This chain uses TRBV2 with TRBJ2-5; possibly TRBD1 for D (6 bases). The CDR3 has 15 residues. Looked up from germline, CDR1 is SNHLY and CDR2 is FYNNEI. Trimming left V 9 bases short and J 5 bases short, with 22 bases between. CDR3 amino acids: CARRNLQGRRETQYF. In DNA, the CDR3 is TGTGCCAGACGGAATCTACAGGGTCGGCGGGAGACCCAGTACTTC. Drawing the rest from reference TRBV2 and TRBJ2-5, the complete variable domain is EPEVTQTPSHQVTQMGQEVILRCVPISNHLYFYWYRQILGQKVEFLVSFYNNEISEKSEIFDDQFSVERPDGSNFTLKIRSTKLEDSAMYFCARRNLQGRRETQYFGPGTRLLVL.

Worth noting for this clone: A junction boundary mismatches the germline segment, possibly from a read error. The chain couples TRBV6-5 to TRBJ1-1; D is ambiguous. The CDR3 covers 13 residues. Per germline, CDR1 MNHEY and CDR2 SVGAGI. The CDR3 nucleotides are TGTGCCGGCAGTTTAACACGATACACTGAAGCTTTCTTT. Amino acid sequence: CAGSLTRYTEAFF.

V usage is TRBV11-3 and J usage is TRBJ2-5; TRBD1 matches 8 bases. CDR1 and CDR2 from the germline V gene are SGHNT and YENEEA. The length of the CDR3 is 14 residues. The trim removed 5 bases at V and 7 bases at J, leaving 9 bases unmatched. The CDR3 region has the DNA TGTGCCAGCAGCCTGGCGGGACAGGTGGCGACCCAGTACTTC. It translates to CASSLAGQVATQYF.

CDR3 nucleotide sequence: TGTGCCAGCAGCTACAGGGAAACCGGGGAGCTGTTTTTT. It yields the protein CASSYRETGELFF. The chain employs TRBV9 and TRBJ2-2; maybe TRBD1 (6 bases). Trimming took 4 bases from V and 5 from J, leaving 9 bases between them. The CDR3 has 13 amino acids. Germline CDR1 reads SGDLS; CDR2 reads YYNGEE.

This clone was seen repeatedly, ten times or more. The chain uses TRBV27 and TRBJ1-5; D unclear. The V end was cut by 4 bases, the J end by 4 bases, with 11 bases between. CDR3 length: 14 amino acids. CDR1 is MNHEY, CDR2 SMNVEV, per germline (reference sequence). DNA of the CDR3: TGTGCCAGCAGTTATTCAGGTGGGAATCAGCCCCAGCATTTT. It specifies CASSYSGGNQPQHF.

In its sample, this clone was seen once. The genes are TRBV18 and TRBJ2-1; D remains ambiguous. V was trimmed by 2 bases and J by 9 bases, leaving 11 bases between them. This CDR3 spans 13 amino acids. From germline, CDR1 is KGHSH and CDR2 LQKENI. This chain's CDR3 is CASSPILEGEQFF. In DNA form, the CDR3 reads TGTGCCAGCTCACCAATCCTGGAAGGTGAGCAGTTCTTC.

The J gene is TRBJ2-6, the V gene TRBV9; the match to TRBD1 covers 7 bases. CDR1 SGDLS and CDR2 YYNGEE come from the germline V gene. V shed 2 bases and J 3 bases; nucleotides not matched to a gene: 14. This CDR3 has 19 residues. The CDR3, as DNA: TGTGCCAGCAGCGTCAAGATCGGGGACAGCTTATTTGGGGCCAACGTCCTGACTTTC. The encoded protein is CASSVKIGDSLFGANVLTF. Complete variable domain (other parts from reference TRBV9 and TRBJ2-6): DSGVTQTPKHLITATGQRVTLRCSPRSGDLSVYWYQQSLDQGLQFLIQYYNGEERAKGNILERFSAQQFPDLHSELNLSSLELGDSALYFCASSVKIGDSLFGANVLTFGAGSRLTVL.

This clone was detected a few times. The CDR3 nucleotides read TGTGCCACCCTACAGGGAATAGAGTCCGGAAACACCATATATTTT. The encoded protein is CATLQGIESGNTIYF. V usage is TRBV28 and J usage is TRBJ1-3; TRBD1 is a possible D gene (6 bases). This CDR3 has 15 amino acids. Germline lookup yields CDR1 MDHEN and CDR2 SYDVKM. The V end was cut by 10 bases, the J end by 4 bases, with 20 bases between.

The gene calls are TRBV7-9 and TRBJ2-7; the D is unclear. V lost 5 bases to trimming and J lost 2 bases, with 4 bases between them. Germline values: CDR1 SEHNR, CDR2 FQNEAQ (reference sequence). The CDR3 covers 11 residues. This CDR3 is CASSVTYEQYF. DNA of the CDR3: TGTGCCAGCAGCGTGACCTACGAGCAGTACTTC.

This clone was recorded a few times. The chain is built from TRBV6-1 and TRBJ2-7, with no clear D. The CDR3 extends over 12 amino acids. Germline V gene data show CDR1 as MNHNS and CDR2 as SASEGT. The germline V and J ends were trimmed by 1 base and 0 bases, with 1 base remaining between them. The CDR3 sequence: CASSEVSYEQYF. The CDR3 DNA reads TGTGCCAGCAGTGAAGTCTCCTACGAGCAGTACTTC.